These T cell receptor beta chains were read from a single sample in a study of cytomegalovirus exposure and HLA in healthy donors. TCRdb's copy holds only in-frame clones and misses some; the assay was immunoSEQ multiplex PCR. The table records 100,000 to 120,000 clones, roughly 70% of them present only once. Source material: PBMCs. These receptors came from a man between 18 and 29 years old in good health and CMV-seropositive. Both conserved end residues are part of each CDR3. A D gene is named only where the DNA matches it firmly. Clone size is not always given. Where it is, it says once, few, many or a class for expanded clones.

clone size	D gene	V gene	J gene	CDR3 protein	CDR3 DNA
-	TRBD1	TRBV4-1	TRBJ2-1	CASSQQDRAFNEQFF	TGCGCCAGCAGCCAACAGGACAGGGCTTTCAATGAGCAGTTCTTC
-	-	TRBV19	TRBJ1-2	CASSAMRGPGGGYTF	TGTGCCAGTAGTGCAATGCGCGGGCCCGGGGGTGGCTACACCTTC
-	TRBD2	TRBV5-5	TRBJ2-5	CASSLIAGRQETQYF	TGTGCCAGCAGCTTGATAGCGGGGAGACAAGAGACCCAGTACTTC
few	-	TRBV30	TRBJ1-1	CAWSVYRGEAFF	TGTGCCTGGAGTGTATACCGGGGGGAAGCTTTCTTT
few	TRBD1	TRBV5-1	TRBJ2-3	CASTPSPGTGTLPQYF	TGCGCCAGCACCCCATCTCCGGGGACAGGGACACTTCCCCAGTATTTT
few	-	TRBV6-1	TRBJ1-6	CASRDTGNSPLHF	TGTGCCAGCAGGGATACAGGAAATTCACCCCTCCACTTT
-	TRBD1	TRBV5-5	TRBJ1-3	CASSLALDRVSGNTIYF	TGTGCCAGCAGCTTGGCCCTGGACAGGGTCTCTGGAAACACCATATATTTT
-	-	TRBV2	TRBJ2-1	CASGWRVGVGEQFF	TGTGCCAGCGGGTGGAGGGTTGGTGTTGGTGAGCAGTTCTTC
-	TRBD2	TRBV19	TRBJ2-4	CASSIGLADIQYF	TGTGCCAGTAGTATCGGGCTAGCGGATATTCAGTACTTC
-	-	TRBV27	TRBJ2-3	CASRSVTARLDTQYF	TGTGCCAGCAGGAGTGTAACAGCCCGGCTAGATACGCAGTATTTT
-	-	TRBV18	TRBJ1-1	CASSPEGLMNTEAFF	TGTGCCAGCTCACCAGAGGGTTTGATGAACACTGAAGCTTTCTTT
once	-	TRBV27	TRBJ1-5	CASSLMEDQPQHF	TGTGCCAGCAGTTTAATGGAGGATCAGCCCCAGCATTTT
few	TRBD1	TRBV5-1	TRBJ1-4	CASSLPGGGEKLFF	TGCGCCAGCAGCTTGCCAGGGGGCGGTGAAAAACTGTTTTTT
-	-	TRBV19	TRBJ2-2	CASRGQVLTGELFF	TGTGCCAGTCGTGGCCAGGTTCTCACCGGGGAGCTGTTTTTT
-	-	TRBV6-1	TRBJ1-2	CASRPPKTDGYTF	TGTGCCAGCAGACCTCCAAAGACTGATGGCTACACCTTC
-	TRBD1	TRBV29-1	TRBJ1-1	CSALPTGGRFMDTEAFF	TGCAGCGCACTACCTACAGGGGGCAGGTTCATGGACACTGAAGCTTTCTTT
-	-	TRBV5-8	TRBJ1-5	CASSFFRGTNQPQHF	TGTGCCAGCAGCTTTTTTCGAGGAACCAATCAGCCCCAGCATTTT
once	-	TRBV7-9	TRBJ1-1	CSSSLAHSKNTEAFF	TGTTCCAGCAGCTTAGCGCACAGCAAGAACACTGAAGCTTTCTTT
-	TRBD1	TRBV28	TRBJ2-7	CASSKSGQGGYEQYF	TGTGCCAGCAGTAAATCCGGACAGGGTGGCTACGAGCAGTACTTC
-	TRBD2	TRBV5-1	TRBJ2-7	CASSYEDVGGEQYF	TGCGCCAGCAGTTACGAAGACGTCGGGGGGGAGCAGTACTTC
-	TRBD2	TRBV10-1	TRBJ2-3	CASSGLAGVDTQYF	TGCGCCAGCAGTGGGCTAGCGGGGGTAGATACGCAGTATTTT
-	TRBD1	TRBV27	TRBJ2-2	CATGGRGIRDANTGELFF	TGTGCGACAGGCGGCAGGGGGATACGGGATGCGAACACCGGGGAGCTGTTTTTT
-	-	TRBV19	TRBJ2-5	CASSIGYGRVAETQYF	TGTGCCAGTAGTATTGGTTATGGCAGGGTAGCAGAGACCCAGTACTTC
-	TRBD1	TRBV5-4	TRBJ2-3	CASSQQGARSDTQYF	TGTGCCAGCAGCCAACAGGGGGCGAGGTCAGATACGCAGTATTTT
-	TRBD1	TRBV29-1	TRBJ2-7	CSVGGDREQYF	TGCAGCGTTGGGGGGGACAGGGAGCAGTACTTC
-	-	TRBV9	TRBJ1-2	CASSVGSSYGYTF	TGTGCCAGCAGCGTAGGTTCCAGCTATGGCTACACCTTC
few	-	TRBV10-3	TRBJ1-5	CAISLGGDNQPQHF	TGTGCCATCAGCCTGGGGGGGGACAATCAGCCCCAGCATTTT
-	TRBD2	TRBV5-1	TRBJ2-3	CASRVRGGSTDTQYF	TGCGCCAGCAGAGTTCGGGGGGGTAGCACAGATACGCAGTATTTT
-	TRBD1	TRBV11-2	TRBJ2-3	CASSLVWFGTGRTDTQYF	TGTGCCAGCAGCTTAGTGTGGTTTGGGACAGGGCGGACAGATACGCAGTATTTT
few	-	TRBV5-1	TRBJ2-2	CASSVKQGIGELFF	TGCGCCAGCAGCGTGAAGCAGGGGATCGGGGAGCTGTTTTTT
-	-	TRBV6-5	TRBJ1-2	CASSYNPAAAYGYTF	TGTGCCAGCAGTTATAATCCGGCGGCTGCCTATGGCTACACCTTC
-	-	TRBV4-1	TRBJ2-3	CASSEQGTDTQYF	TGCGCCAGCAGCGAACAGGGCACAGATACGCAGTATTTT